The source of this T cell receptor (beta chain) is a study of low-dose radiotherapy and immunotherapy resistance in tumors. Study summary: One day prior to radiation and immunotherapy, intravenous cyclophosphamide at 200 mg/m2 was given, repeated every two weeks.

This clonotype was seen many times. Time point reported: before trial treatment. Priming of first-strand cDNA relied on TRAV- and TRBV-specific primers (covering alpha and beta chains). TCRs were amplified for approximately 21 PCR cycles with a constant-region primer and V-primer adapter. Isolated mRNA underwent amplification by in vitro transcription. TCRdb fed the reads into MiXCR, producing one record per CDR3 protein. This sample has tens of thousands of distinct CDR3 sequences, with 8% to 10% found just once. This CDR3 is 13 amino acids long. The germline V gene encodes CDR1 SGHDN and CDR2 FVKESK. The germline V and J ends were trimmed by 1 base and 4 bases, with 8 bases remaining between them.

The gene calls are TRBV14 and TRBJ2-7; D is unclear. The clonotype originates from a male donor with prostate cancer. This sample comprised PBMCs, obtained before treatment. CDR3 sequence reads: CASSQGISYEQYF. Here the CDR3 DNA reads TGTGCCAGCAGCCAAGGGATCAGTTACGAGCAGTACTTC.